What follows are 13 T cell receptor beta chains derived from one specimen sequenced in a study of shared clonotypes between healthy human individuals. Assay: immunoSEQ multiplex PCR; the TCRdb copy retains only in-frame clones and omits some. The sample has 2 million to 2.5 million clones; just over 90% are singletons. Sequenced material: naive CD4+ T cells from PBMCs. Described subset: CD45RA+ positively selected. Every receptor here comes from a man aged 18 to 35 in good health. Some clones in this sample may be carry-over from other donors' samples.

The chain carries TRBV5-1 and TRBJ2-7; TRBD2 matches 9 bases. Trimming at V came to 4 bases and at J to 4 bases, leaving 6 bases not matched to a gene. Germline-derived CDR1 and CDR2 are SGHRS and YFSETQ. This CDR3 region has 14 residues. The DNA for the CDR3 is TGCGCCAGCAGCCCCGCAACTAGCGGGTACGAGCAGTACTTC. As protein: CASSPATSGYEQYF.

In nucleotides, the CDR3 is TGCGCCAGCAGCTCTATTCGTGGGGCGGGCACTGAAGCTTTCTTT. As protein: CASSSIRGAGTEAFF. The V gene is TRBV5-1, the J gene TRBJ1-1; D perhaps matches TRBD1 (5 bases). Trimming took off 3 bases at V and 4 bases at J, with 16 bases between the two ends. Germline V gene lookup returns CDR1 SGHRS and CDR2 YFSETQ. The CDR3 loop spans 15 amino acids.

The chain joins TRBV10-2 to TRBJ1-3; TRBD1 is a possible D gene (5 bases). The CDR3 spans 13 residues. Trimming shortened V by 8 bases and J by 6 bases, and 14 bases separated the two germline ends. CDR1 and CDR2 from the germline V gene are WSHSY and SAAADI. As DNA, the CDR3 is TGCGCCAGCGGAGATAGACAGAAAAACACCATATATTTT. It encodes CASGDRQKNTIYF.

This chain uses TRBV15 with TRBJ1-5, with a weak D call TRBD1 (6 bases). Germline V gene sequence: CDR1 LNHNV, CDR2 YYDKDF (reference sequence). The CDR3 is made up of 15 amino acids. Trimming cost V 6 bases and J 1 base, with 13 bases left between them. The CDR3 sequence is CATRKRGSSNQPQHF. The CDR3 DNA sequence: TGTGCCACCAGAAAAAGGGGGTCCAGCAATCAGCCCCAGCATTTT.

The gene calls are TRBV7-2 and TRBJ1-2; D not resolved. The CDR3 is 12 residues long. V was cut by 5 bases and J by 13 bases, with 17 bases left in between. CDR1 SGHTA and CDR2 FQGNSA come from the germline V gene. The CDR3 sequence: CASSTTPGQSTF. The DNA for the CDR3 is TGTGCCAGCAGCACCACCCCGGGCCAAAGCACCTTC.

This rearrangement joins TRBV5-6 to TRBJ2-6, with TRBD1 matching over 9 bases. V lost 4 bases and J lost 0; bases outside the gene matches: 8. The CDR3 has 18 residues. Germline V gives CDR1 SGHDT, CDR2 YYEEEE. CDR3 residues: CASSPGTGSPSGANVLTF. In DNA, the CDR3 is TGTGCCAGCAGCCCAGGGACAGGGTCTCCCTCTGGGGCCAACGTCCTGACTTTC.

The genes are TRBV6-4 and TRBJ1-1; possibly TRBD1 for D (6 bases). There are 14 residues in the CDR3. Trimming cost V 8 bases and J 0 bases, with 13 bases left between them. Looked up from germline, CDR1 is MRHNA and CDR2 is SNTAGT. The CDR3 spells CASALQGLNTEAFF. The CDR3 DNA reads TGTGCCAGCGCGCTACAGGGTTTGAACACTGAAGCTTTCTTT.

V is TRBV7-2 and J is TRBJ1-2; the D is unclear. The ends were cut back, 2 bases at V and 0 bases at J, with 16 bases in the middle. The germline gives CDR1 SGHTA, CDR2 FQGNSA. This CDR3 has 17 residues. CDR3 in amino acids: CASSLWEPRRANYGYTF. CDR3 nucleotide sequence: TGTGCCAGCAGCTTATGGGAACCACGGAGAGCTAACTATGGCTACACCTTC.

J is TRBJ2-5 and V is TRBV6-1; TRBD1 is a possible D gene (5 bases). The CDR3 contains 14 residues. V was cut by 4 bases and J by 4 bases, with 13 bases left in between. CDR1 and CDR2 (germline): MNHNS, SASEGT. CDR3 loop: CASSGGRAAETQYF. The CDR3 DNA reads TGTGCCAGCAGTGGCGGCAGGGCAGCAGAGACCCAGTACTTC.

In nucleotides, the CDR3 is TGTGCCAGCAGCCGGAGGGCTGTTTGGGAGACCCAGTACTTC. It is translated as CASSRRAVWETQYF. The rearrangement uses TRBV5-6 and TRBJ2-5; tentative D call: TRBD2 (6 bases). CDR3 length equals 14 residues. Germline lookup yields CDR1 SGHDT and CDR2 YYEEEE. V was shortened by 4 bases and J by 5 bases, with 15 bases between the two germline ends.

The V gene is TRBV5-1, the J gene TRBJ2-3; the D is unclear. The germline gives CDR1 SGHRS, CDR2 YFSETQ. V dropped 6 bases and J dropped 3 bases, with 17 bases sitting between them. This CDR3 contains 15 residues. CDR3 sequence (DNA): TGCGCCAGCAACGGAAACACCCTAGTAACAGATACGCAGTATTTT. It codes for CASNGNTLVTDTQYF.

This rearrangement joins TRBV15 to TRBJ2-7; no reliable D call. Germline lookup yields CDR1 LNHNV and CDR2 YYDKDF (reference sequence). V lost 0 bases to trimming and J lost 2 bases, with 11 bases between them. CDR3 length equals 15 residues. The DNA for the CDR3 is TGTGCCACCAGCAGAGATCCCGGCGTGACCTACGAGCAGTACTTC. It codes for CATSRDPGVTYEQYF.

The chain carries TRBV28 and TRBJ2-2; 8 bases fit TRBD1. CDR1 MDHEN and CDR2 SYDVKM come from the germline V gene. The V segment lost 6 bases and the J segment 3 bases; nucleotides outside the gene matches: 6. This CDR3 has 15 residues. The CDR3 DNA reads as TGTGCCAGCAGAAAGACAGGGGTGGACACCGGGGAGCTGTTTTTT. Amino acids: CASRKTGVDTGELFF.